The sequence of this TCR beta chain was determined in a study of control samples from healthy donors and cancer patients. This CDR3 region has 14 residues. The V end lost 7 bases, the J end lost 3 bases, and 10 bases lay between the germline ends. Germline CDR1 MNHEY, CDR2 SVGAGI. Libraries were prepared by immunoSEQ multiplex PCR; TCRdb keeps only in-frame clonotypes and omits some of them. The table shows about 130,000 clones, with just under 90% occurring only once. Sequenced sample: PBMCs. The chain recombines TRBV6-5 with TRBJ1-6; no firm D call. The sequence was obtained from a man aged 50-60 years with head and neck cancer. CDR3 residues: CASKQEFYNSPLHF. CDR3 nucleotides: TGTGCCAGCAAGCAGGAGTTCTATAATTCACCCCTCCACTTT.